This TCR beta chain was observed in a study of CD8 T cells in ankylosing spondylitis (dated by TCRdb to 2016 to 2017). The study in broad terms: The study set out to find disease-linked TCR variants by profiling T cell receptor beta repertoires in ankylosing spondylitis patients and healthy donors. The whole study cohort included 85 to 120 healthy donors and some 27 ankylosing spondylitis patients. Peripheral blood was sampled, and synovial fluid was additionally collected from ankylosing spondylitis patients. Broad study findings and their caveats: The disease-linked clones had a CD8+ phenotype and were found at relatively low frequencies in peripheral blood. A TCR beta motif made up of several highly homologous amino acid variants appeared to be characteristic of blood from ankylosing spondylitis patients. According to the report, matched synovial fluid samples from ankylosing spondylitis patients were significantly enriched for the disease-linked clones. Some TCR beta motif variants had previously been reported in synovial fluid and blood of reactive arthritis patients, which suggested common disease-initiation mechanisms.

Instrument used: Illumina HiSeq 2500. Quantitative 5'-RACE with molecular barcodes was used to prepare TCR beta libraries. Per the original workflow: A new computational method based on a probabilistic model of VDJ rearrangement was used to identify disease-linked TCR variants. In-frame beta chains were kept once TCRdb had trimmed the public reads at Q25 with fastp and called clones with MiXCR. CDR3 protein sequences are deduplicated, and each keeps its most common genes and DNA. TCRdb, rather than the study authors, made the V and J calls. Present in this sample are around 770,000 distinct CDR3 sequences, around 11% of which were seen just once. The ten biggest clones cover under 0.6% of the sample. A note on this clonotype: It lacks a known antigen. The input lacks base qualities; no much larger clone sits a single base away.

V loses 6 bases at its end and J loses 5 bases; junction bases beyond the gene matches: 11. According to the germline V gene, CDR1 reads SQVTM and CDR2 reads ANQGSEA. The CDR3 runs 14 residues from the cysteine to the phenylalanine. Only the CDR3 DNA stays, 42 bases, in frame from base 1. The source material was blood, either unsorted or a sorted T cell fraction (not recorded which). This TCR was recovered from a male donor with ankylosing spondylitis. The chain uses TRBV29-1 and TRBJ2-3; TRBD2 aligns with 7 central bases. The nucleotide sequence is TGCAGCGTCACGGGGGGAAACGGCGGAGATACGCAGTATTTT. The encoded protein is CSVTGGNGGDTQYF.